Shown below are 26 T cell receptor beta chains from a single sample sequenced in a study of TIL therapy for anti-PD-1-resistant metastatic lung cancer. Sequencing used immunoSEQ v3. Here immunoSEQ multiplex PCR was the method, and the copy in TCRdb shows in-frame clones only, minus some. The sample carries about 19,000 clones, around 79% recorded once. Time point described: pre-treatment sample, taken before nivolumab and TIL therapy. Specimen: blood, collected at baseline. Source of these receptors: a person aged 25 to 85 with non-small cell lung cancer.

The chain links TRBV29-1 to TRBJ1-2; no reliable D call. V was trimmed by 4 bases and J by 6 bases, leaving 15 bases between them. CDR3 length: 13 residues. Germline V gene sequence: CDR1 SQVTM, CDR2 ANQGSEA. The CDR3 sequence is CSVALPEMDGYTF. The DNA of the CDR3 is TGCAGCGTTGCATTACCGGAGATGGATGGCTACACCTTC.

DNA for the CDR3: TGTGCCAGCAGCTTAGGTGCCGGACAGAACACCGGGGAGCTGTTTTTT. This gives the protein CASSLGAGQNTGELFF. This chain links TRBV7-8 with TRBJ2-2, with a possible D match to TRBD1 (5 bases). Germline values: CDR1 SGHVS, CDR2 FQNEAQ. This CDR3 is built from 16 residues. V lost 1 base and J lost 1, with 10 bases in between. The entire variable domain, with the rest obtained from reference TRBV7-8 and TRBJ2-2, is as follows: GAGVSQSPRYKVAKRGQDVALRCDPISGHVSLFWYQQALGQGPEFLTYFQNEAQLDKSGLPSDRFFAERPEGSVSTLKIQRTQQEDSAVYLCASSLGAGQNTGELFFGEGSRLTVL.

This chain uses TRBV18 with TRBJ1-1; weak D call: TRBD1 (5 bases). Germline CDR1 reads KGHSH; CDR2 reads LQKENI. The V end was cut by 5 bases, the J end by 3 bases, with 19 bases between. The CDR3 spans 16 residues. The CDR3 DNA is TGTGCCAGCTCATCCCGGGACGCGGAGTCCCACACTGAAGCTTTCTTT. This encodes CASSSRDAESHTEAFF.

V usage is TRBV5-1 and J usage is TRBJ2-1; possible D gene TRBD2, 6 bases. The V gene lost 1 base and the J gene lost 0 bases, with 11 bases spanning the gap. Germline V gene sequence: CDR1 SGHRS, CDR2 YFSETQ. CDR3 size: 16 residues. CDR3 nucleotides: TGCGCCAGCAGCTTGTCTAGCGTGTACTCCTACAATGAGCAGTTCTTC. Its protein is CASSLSSVYSYNEQFF.

V is TRBV5-1 and J is TRBJ2-3; 15 bases are a match to TRBD2. CDR1 is SGHRS and CDR2 is YFSETQ in the germline V gene. This CDR3 is built from 18 residues. The ends lost 5 bases at V and 2 bases at J; junction bases unmatched: 9. DNA of the CDR3: TGCGCCAGCAGACGGACTAGCGGGGGGGCCGTAAACACAGATACGCAGTATTTT. Translating gives CASRRTSGGAVNTDTQYF.

CDR3 nucleotide sequence: TGTGCCAGCTCACAGGGACAGGGGACAGAGACCCAGTACTTC. Translated: CASSQGQGTETQYF. V and J are TRBV18 and TRBJ2-5; 10 nucleotides align to TRBD1. With V trimmed by 4 bases and J by 4 bases, 3 bases remained unmatched. Per germline, CDR1 KGHSH and CDR2 LQKENI. The CDR3 totals 14 residues.

The chain has TRBV6-5 and TRBJ2-5; 10 bases fit TRBD2. There are 14 residues in the CDR3. Germline V gives CDR1 MNHEY, CDR2 SVGAGI. V lost 6 bases to trimming and J lost 4 bases; unmatched junction nucleotides: 5. For the CDR3, the DNA is TGTGCCAGCAGCCTTAGACTAGCGGGAGAGACCCAGTACTTC. Its protein product is CASSLRLAGETQYF.

V is TRBV11-2 and J is TRBJ2-7; the D is unclear. Deletions cut 8 bases from V and 3 bases from J, with 11 bases between. The V gene's germline CDR1 is SGHAT and CDR2 FQNNGV. The CDR3 consists of 12 residues. CDR3: CASRYLIYEQYF. The DNA of the CDR3 is TGTGCCAGCCGATACCTCATCTACGAGCAGTACTTC.

The chain recombines TRBV4-2 with TRBJ2-3; D possibly corresponds to TRBD2 (6 bases). The ends were cut back, 4 bases at V and 1 base at J, with 9 bases in the middle. The CDR3 has 14 residues. Germline loops: CDR1 LGHNA, CDR2 YNFKEQ. The DNA of the CDR3 is TGTGCCAGCAGCCGACTAGGAGGCACAGATACGCAGTATTTT. Its protein product is CASSRLGGTDTQYF.

V gene TRBV28 combines with J gene TRBJ2-3, with 7 positions matching TRBD2. Germline V CDR1 and CDR2: MDHEN, SYDVKM. The CDR3 length is 14 residues. J gave up 7 bases and V 8 bases, and 12 bases lay outside the gene matches. The CDR3 loop is CASRGGGMVHTQYF. CDR3 in DNA: TGTGCCAGCCGGGGCGGGGGAATGGTTCATACGCAGTATTTT.

The chain couples TRBV27 to TRBJ2-3; 10 bases match TRBD2. Germline trimming cut 8 bases from V and 5 bases from J; bases unmatched to any gene: 7. CDR1 MNHEY and CDR2 SMNVEV come from the germline V gene (reference sequence). CDR3 length: 14 amino acids. CDR3 in amino acids: CASQLAGRGDTQYF. The CDR3 bases are TGTGCCAGCCAACTAGCGGGAAGGGGAGATACGCAGTATTTT.

The chain carries TRBV2 and TRBJ2-1; D ambiguous. This CDR3 is built from 13 residues. The V gene's germline CDR1 is SNHLY and CDR2 FYNNEI. V lost 10 bases to trimming and J lost 4 bases, with 14 bases between them. The CDR3 bases are TGTGCCACCCGGAACCGGGTATACAATGAGCAGTTCTTC. This gives the protein CATRNRVYNEQFF.

The DNA for the CDR3 is TGTGCCAGCAGCATACGGGGACAGGGGGCGACAGATACGCAGTATTTT. Translated, it gives CASSIRGQGATDTQYF. The gene calls are TRBV5-4 and TRBJ2-3; 12 bases match TRBD1. V trimming: 4 bases; J trimming: 3 bases; junction bases outside the gene matches: 6. Germline-derived CDR1 and CDR2 are SGHNT and YYREEE (reference sequence). The CDR3 is 16 residues long.

This clone was counted once. The V gene is TRBV7-9, the J gene TRBJ2-3; possibly TRBD1 or TRBD2 for D (5 bases each). Germline CDR1 and CDR2: SEHNR and FQNEAQ (reference sequence). V was pared by 1 base and J by 5 bases, with 13 bases between. The CDR3 has 15 residues. CDR3 DNA: TGTGCCAGCAGCTTAGTAGCGTGGGGGAGAGATACGCAGTATTTT. This gives the protein CASSLVAWGRDTQYF.

The chain links TRBV7-9 to TRBJ1-1, with TRBD1 matching over 8 bases. The V and J ends lost 5 bases and 6 bases, in that order; junction bases with no gene match: 8. The CDR3 spans 14 residues. Germline assignment: CDR1 SEHNR and CDR2 FQNEAQ (reference sequence). CDR3 loop: CASSAGQGKSEAFF. The CDR3 nucleotides are TGTGCCAGCAGCGCCGGACAGGGAAAATCTGAAGCTTTCTTT.

The rearrangement uses TRBV5-1 and TRBJ2-5; TRBD1 might be the D (5 bases). CDR1 and CDR2 (germline): SGHRS, YFSETQ. V was trimmed by 4 bases and J by 2 bases, leaving 12 bases between them. CDR3 size: 14 residues. The CDR3: CASSLQGFQETQYF. CDR3 nucleotides: TGCGCCAGCAGCCTGCAGGGATTTCAAGAGACCCAGTACTTC.

The chain employs TRBV6-5 and TRBJ2-5; 7 bases map to TRBD2. J lost 3 bases, V lost 6 bases, and 10 bases had no gene match. CDR3 size: 15 residues. Germline V gene lookup returns CDR1 MNHEY and CDR2 SVGAGI. The chain's CDR3 is CASRGSGTSEETQYF. The CDR3 region has the DNA TGTGCCAGCAGGGGGAGCGGGACTTCCGAAGAGACCCAGTACTTC.

The genes are TRBV5-1 and TRBJ2-3; D is possibly TRBD2 (6 bases). Germline CDR1 is SGHRS and CDR2 is YFSETQ. This CDR3 contains 13 residues. Trimming took off 3 bases at V and 5 bases at J, with 10 bases between the two ends. The CDR3 DNA follows: TGCGCCAGCAGCTCCTACGGGGGAGATACGCAGTATTTT. This translates into CASSSYGGDTQYF.

This clone was seen only a few times. This chain joins TRBV7-9 and TRBJ2-3, with D perhaps TRBD2 (5 bases). The CDR3 consists of 15 residues. The germline CDR1 and CDR2 sequences are SEHNR and FQNEAQ (reference sequence). V lost 3 bases and J lost 4, with 14 bases in between. CDR3 sequence (DNA): TGTGCCAGCAGCTTGTTGGTGGGAGAGGCAGATACGCAGTATTTT. Its protein is CASSLLVGEADTQYF. The whole variable domain, filled in from reference TRBV7-9 and TRBJ2-3, reads DTGVSQNPRHKITKRGQNVTFRCDPISEHNRLYWYRQTLGQGPEFLTYFQNEAQLEKSRLLSDRFSAERPKGSFSTLEIQRTEQGDSAMYLCASSLLVGEADTQYFGPGTRLTVL.

The chain carries TRBV11-2 and TRBJ1-1; D not certain. The ends were cut back, 0 bases at V and 1 base at J, with 6 bases in the middle. The CDR3 is made up of 14 amino acids. Germline CDR1 and CDR2: SGHAT and FQNNGV. CDR3 sequence: CASSLDRRNTEAFF. Here the CDR3 DNA reads TGTGCCAGCAGCTTAGATCGCCGGAACACTGAAGCTTTCTTT.

The rearrangement uses TRBV4-2 and TRBJ2-2; 8 bases are a match to TRBD2. The J segment lost 4 bases and the V segment lost 1 base, leaving 8 bases of the junction unmatched. This CDR3 region has 17 residues. From germline, CDR1 is LGHNA and CDR2 YNFKEQ. The CDR3 nucleotides are TGTGCCAGCAGCCAAGGGGGGCTAGCGGGTATCACCGGGGAGCTGTTTTTT. Translation: CASSQGGLAGITGELFF.

A single count supports this clone. CDR3 in amino acids: CATSRRARSSYGYTF. The CDR3 nucleotides are TGTGCCACCAGCAGGCGGGCCCGGAGTTCCTATGGCTACACCTTC. The chain combines TRBV15 with TRBJ1-2, with D unresolved. Trimming cost V 3 bases and J 4 bases, with 15 bases left between them. Germline-derived CDR1 and CDR2 are LNHNV and YYDKDF (reference sequence). The CDR3 has 15 residues.

The J gene is TRBJ2-2, the V gene TRBV15, with 10 bases identical to TRBD2. The CDR3 runs to 16 residues. V was clipped by 5 bases and J by 6 bases; unmatched bases: 9. Germline lookup yields CDR1 LNHNV and CDR2 YYDKDF (reference sequence). CDR3 sequence: CATSDPAGGPSGELFF. The CDR3 bases are TGTGCCACCAGCGACCCAGCGGGAGGGCCCTCCGGGGAGCTGTTTTTT.

This rearrangement joins TRBV21-1 to TRBJ2-1. TRBV21-1 is a recognized pseudogene. The CDR3 covers 15 residues. As DNA, the CDR3 is TGTGCCAGCAGCAAAATGTGGTCCTCCTACAATGAGCAGTTCTTC. Translating it yields CASSKMWSSYNEQFF.

As concerns this clone: At one end the junction does not follow the germline gene, possibly because of a read error. J is TRBJ2-5 and V is TRBV11-2; D is possibly TRBD2 (5 bases). Germline lookup yields CDR1 SGHAT and CDR2 FQNNGV. This CDR3 spans 15 amino acids. The CDR3 DNA is TGTGCCAGCAGCCTAGACTATTGGGTCCAAGAGACCCAGTACTTC. Translation gives CASSLDYWVQETQYF.

The chain employs TRBV15 and TRBJ1-5, with D hard to call. This CDR3 comprises 16 residues. Germline V CDR1 and CDR2: LNHNV, YYDKDF (reference sequence). The V end was cut by 1 base, the J end by 1 base, with 11 bases between. The CDR3 nucleotides read TGTGCCACCAGCAGAGTAAGATCCCAGAGCAATCAGCCCCAGCATTTT. Amino acid sequence: CATSRVRSQSNQPQHF. The whole variable domain, filled in from reference TRBV15 and TRBJ1-5, reads DAMVIQNPRYQVTQFGKPVTLSCSQTLNHNVMYWYQQKSSQAPKLLFHYYDKDFNNEADTPDNFQSRRPNTSFCFLDIRSPGLGDTAMYLCATSRVRSQSNQPQHFGDGTRLSIL.